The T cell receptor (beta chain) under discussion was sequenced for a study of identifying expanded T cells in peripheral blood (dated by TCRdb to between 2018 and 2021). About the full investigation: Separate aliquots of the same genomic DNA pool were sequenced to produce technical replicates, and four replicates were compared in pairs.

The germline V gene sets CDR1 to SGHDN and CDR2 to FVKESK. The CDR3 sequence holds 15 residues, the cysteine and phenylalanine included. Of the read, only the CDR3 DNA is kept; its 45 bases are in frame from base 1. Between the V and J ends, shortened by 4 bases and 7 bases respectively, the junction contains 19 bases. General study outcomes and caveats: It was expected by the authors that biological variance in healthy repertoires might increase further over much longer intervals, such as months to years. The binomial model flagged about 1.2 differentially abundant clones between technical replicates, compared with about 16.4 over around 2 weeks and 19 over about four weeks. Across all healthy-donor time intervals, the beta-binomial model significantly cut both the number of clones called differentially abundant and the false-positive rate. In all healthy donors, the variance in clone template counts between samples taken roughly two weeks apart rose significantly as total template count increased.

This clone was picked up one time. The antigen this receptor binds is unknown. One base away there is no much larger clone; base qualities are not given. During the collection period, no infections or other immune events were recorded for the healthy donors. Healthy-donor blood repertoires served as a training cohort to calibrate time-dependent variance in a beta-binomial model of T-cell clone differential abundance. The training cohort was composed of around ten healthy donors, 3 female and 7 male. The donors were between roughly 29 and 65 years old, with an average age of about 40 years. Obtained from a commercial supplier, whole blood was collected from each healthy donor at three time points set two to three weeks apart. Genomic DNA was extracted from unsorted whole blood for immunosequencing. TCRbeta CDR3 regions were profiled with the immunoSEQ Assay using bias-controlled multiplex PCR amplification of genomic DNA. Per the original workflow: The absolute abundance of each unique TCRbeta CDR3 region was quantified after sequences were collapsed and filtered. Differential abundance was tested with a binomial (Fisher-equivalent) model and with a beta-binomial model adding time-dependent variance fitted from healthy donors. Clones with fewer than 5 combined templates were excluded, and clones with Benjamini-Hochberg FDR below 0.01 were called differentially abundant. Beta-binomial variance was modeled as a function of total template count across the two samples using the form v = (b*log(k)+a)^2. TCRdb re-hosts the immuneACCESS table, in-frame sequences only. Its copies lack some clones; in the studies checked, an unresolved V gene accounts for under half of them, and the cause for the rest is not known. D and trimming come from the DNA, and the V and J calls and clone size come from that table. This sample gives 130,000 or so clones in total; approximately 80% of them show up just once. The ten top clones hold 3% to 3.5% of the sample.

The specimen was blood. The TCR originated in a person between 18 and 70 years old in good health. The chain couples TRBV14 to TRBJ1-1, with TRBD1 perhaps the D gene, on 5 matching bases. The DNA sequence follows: TGTGCCAGCAGCCCACAAAAACACCCAGGGAATGAAGCTTTCTTT. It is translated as CASSPQKHPGNEAFF.